The entry below describes one TCR beta chain. Its antigen remains unidentified. CDR1 is GTSNPN and CDR2 is SVGIG in the germline V gene (reference sequence). This CDR3 is 13 amino acids long. The ends lost 0 bases at V and 7 bases at J; junction bases unmatched: 2. These data are taken from a study of T cell responses to AZD1222 COVID-19 vaccine. Study-level findings and limits: Donors, mostly white British, included more females; clonal diversity was possibly underestimated. Sampling that yielded the repertoires occurred only after the peak T cell response. Reportedly, close to half of spike-specific TCRs are directed against unmutated variant regions.

Clones were read by immunoSEQ multiplex PCR, and TCRdb kept only the in-frame ones, dropping some. In the table there are around 130,000 clones, approximately 92% of which are singletons. The chain joins TRBV30 to TRBJ2-4, with 8 bases identical to TRBD1. This receptor was identified in an adult who received the AZD1222 COVID-19 vaccine. Sequenced here: peripheral blood, sampled 28 days after the second AZD1222 dose. This chain's CDR3 is CAWSVQGANIQYF. The CDR3 region has the DNA TGTGCCTGGAGTGTTCAGGGGGCGAACATTCAGTACTTC.